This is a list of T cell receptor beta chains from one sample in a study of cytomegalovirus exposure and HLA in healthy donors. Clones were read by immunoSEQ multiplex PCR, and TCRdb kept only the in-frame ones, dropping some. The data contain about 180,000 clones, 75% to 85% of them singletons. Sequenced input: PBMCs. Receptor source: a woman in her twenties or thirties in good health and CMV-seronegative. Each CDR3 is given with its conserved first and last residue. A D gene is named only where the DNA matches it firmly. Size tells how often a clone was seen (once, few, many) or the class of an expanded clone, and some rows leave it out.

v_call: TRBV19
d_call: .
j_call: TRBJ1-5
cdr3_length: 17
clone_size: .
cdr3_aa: CASSPIRNRASNQPQHF
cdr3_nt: TGTGCCAGTAGTCCAATCCGGAACAGGGCCAGCAATCAGCCCCAGCATTTT

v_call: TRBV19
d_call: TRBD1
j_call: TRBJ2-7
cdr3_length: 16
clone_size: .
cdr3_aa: CASSMRHRDRAYEQYF
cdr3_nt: TGTGCCAGTAGTATGAGACACCGGGACAGAGCCTACGAGCAGTACTTC

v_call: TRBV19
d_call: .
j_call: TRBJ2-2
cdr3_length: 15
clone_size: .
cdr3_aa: CASSIGVFSTGELFF
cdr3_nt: TGTGCCAGTAGTATCGGGGTATTCTCCACCGGGGAGCTGTTTTTT

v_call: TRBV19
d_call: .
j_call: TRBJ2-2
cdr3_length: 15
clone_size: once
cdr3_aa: CASPDSTQNTGELFF
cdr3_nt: TGTGCCAGTCCAGACTCGACCCAGAACACCGGGGAGCTGTTTTTT

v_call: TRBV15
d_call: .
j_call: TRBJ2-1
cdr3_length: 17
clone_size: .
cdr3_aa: CATSRDLGAPPYNEQFF
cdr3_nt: TGTGCCACCAGCAGAGATCTGGGGGCCCCTCCCTACAATGAGCAGTTCTTC

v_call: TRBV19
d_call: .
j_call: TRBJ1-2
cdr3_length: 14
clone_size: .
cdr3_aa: CASSQQGTHYGYTF
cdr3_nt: TGTGCCAGTAGTCAACAGGGAACGCACTATGGCTACACCTTC

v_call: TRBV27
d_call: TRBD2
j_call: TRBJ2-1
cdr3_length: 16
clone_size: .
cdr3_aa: CASSPGTSGSRDEQFF
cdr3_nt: TGTGCCAGCAGTCCGGGGACTAGCGGGAGCAGGGATGAGCAGTTCTTC

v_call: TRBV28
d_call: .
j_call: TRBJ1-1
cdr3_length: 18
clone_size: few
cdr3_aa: CASRLQTASDDMNTEAFF
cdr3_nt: TGTGCCAGCAGGCTACAAACGGCCTCCGATGACATGAACACTGAAGCTTTCTTT

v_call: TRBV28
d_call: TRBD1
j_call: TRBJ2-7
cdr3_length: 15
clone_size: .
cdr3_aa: CASSSTGTGNHEQYF
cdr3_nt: TGTGCCAGCAGTTCTACCGGGACAGGGAACCACGAGCAGTACTTC

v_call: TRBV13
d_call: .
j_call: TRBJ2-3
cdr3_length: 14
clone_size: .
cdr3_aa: CASSSASGADTQYF
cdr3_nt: TGTGCCAGCAGCTCCGCCTCAGGGGCAGATACGCAGTATTTT

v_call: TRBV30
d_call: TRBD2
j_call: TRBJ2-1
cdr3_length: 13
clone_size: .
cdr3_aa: CAGRAGGLNEQFF
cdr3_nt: TGTGCCGGGAGGGCGGGAGGGCTTAATGAGCAGTTCTTC

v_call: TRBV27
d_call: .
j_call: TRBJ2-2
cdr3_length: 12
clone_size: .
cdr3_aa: CASSFVAGELFF
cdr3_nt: TGTGCCAGCAGTTTTGTAGCCGGGGAGCTGTTTTTT

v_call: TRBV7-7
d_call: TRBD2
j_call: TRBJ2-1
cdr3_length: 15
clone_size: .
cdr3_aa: CASSLREGLYNEQFF
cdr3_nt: TGTGCTAGCAGCTTAAGGGAGGGCCTCTACAATGAGCAGTTCTTC

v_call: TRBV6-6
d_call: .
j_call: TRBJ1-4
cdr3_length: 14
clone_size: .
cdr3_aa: CASRAGGINEKLFF
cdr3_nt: TGTGCCAGCAGGGCTGGGGGGATTAATGAAAAACTGTTTTTT

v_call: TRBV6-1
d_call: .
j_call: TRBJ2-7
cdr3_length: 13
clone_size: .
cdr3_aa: CASSVKGDLEQYF
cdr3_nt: TGTGCCAGCAGTGTGAAGGGGGATCTCGAGCAGTACTTC

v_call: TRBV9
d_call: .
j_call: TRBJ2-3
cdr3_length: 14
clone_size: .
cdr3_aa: CASSVATGTSYRYF
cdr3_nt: .

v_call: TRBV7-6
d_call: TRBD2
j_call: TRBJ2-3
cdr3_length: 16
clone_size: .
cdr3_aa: CASSGGTSGFTDTQYF
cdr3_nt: TGTGCCAGCAGCGGGGGGACTAGCGGGTTCACAGATACGCAGTATTTT

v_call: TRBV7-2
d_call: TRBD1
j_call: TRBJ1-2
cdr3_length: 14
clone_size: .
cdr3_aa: CASSTTGGASGYTF
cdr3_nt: TGTGCCAGCAGCACGACAGGGGGCGCGTCTGGCTACACCTTC

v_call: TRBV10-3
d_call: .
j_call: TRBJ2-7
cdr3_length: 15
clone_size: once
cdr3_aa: CAISEPGGISYEQYF
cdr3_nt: TGTGCCATCAGTGAACCAGGGGGGATATCCTACGAGCAGTACTTC

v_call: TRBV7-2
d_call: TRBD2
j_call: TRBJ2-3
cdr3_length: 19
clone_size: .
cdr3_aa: CASSLAGGSGVSHTDTQYF
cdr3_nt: TGTGCCAGCAGCTTGGCCGGGGGGAGCGGGGTCTCCCACACAGATACGCAGTATTTT

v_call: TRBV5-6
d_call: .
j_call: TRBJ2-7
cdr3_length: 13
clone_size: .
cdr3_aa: CASSLWGHHEQYF
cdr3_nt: TGTGCCAGCAGCTTGTGGGGACATCACGAGCAGTACTTC

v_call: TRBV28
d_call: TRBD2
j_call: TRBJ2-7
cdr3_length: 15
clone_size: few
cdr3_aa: CASRYTSGGSYEQYF
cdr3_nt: TGTGCCAGCAGGTATACTAGCGGGGGATCCTACGAGCAGTACTTC

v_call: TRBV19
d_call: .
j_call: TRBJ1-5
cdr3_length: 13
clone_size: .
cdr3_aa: CASSMGGFQPQHF
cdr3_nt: TGTGCCAGTAGTATGGGGGGTTTTCAGCCCCAGCATTTT

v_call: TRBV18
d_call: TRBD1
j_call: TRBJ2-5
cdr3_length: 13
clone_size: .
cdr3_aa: CASSQTGVETQYF
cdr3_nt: TGTGCCAGCTCACAAACAGGGGTCGAGACCCAGTACTTC

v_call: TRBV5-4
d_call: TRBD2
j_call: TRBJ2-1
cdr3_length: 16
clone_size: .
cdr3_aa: CASSGPGLASYNEQFF
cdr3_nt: TGTGCCAGCAGCGGACCGGGACTAGCGTCCTACAATGAGCAGTTCTTC

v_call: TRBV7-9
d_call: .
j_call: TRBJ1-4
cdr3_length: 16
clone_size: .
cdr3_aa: CASSLARMATNEKLFF
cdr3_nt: TGTGCCAGCAGCTTAGCGCGGATGGCAACTAATGAAAAACTGTTTTTT

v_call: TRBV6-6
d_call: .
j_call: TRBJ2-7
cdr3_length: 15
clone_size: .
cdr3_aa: CASSPGQGPLYEQYF
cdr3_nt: TGTGCCAGCAGCCCCGGCCAGGGGCCGCTCTACGAGCAGTACTTC

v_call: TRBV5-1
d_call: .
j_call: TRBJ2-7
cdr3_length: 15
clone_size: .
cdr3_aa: CASSLGAGSSYEQYF
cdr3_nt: TGCGCCAGCAGCTTGGGAGCAGGGTCCTCCTACGAGCAGTACTTC

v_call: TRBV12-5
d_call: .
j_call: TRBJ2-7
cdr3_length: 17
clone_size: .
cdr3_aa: CASGLVRLNMFSYEQYF
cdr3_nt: TGTGCTAGTGGTTTGGTTAGACTTAATATGTTCTCCTACGAGCAGTACTTC

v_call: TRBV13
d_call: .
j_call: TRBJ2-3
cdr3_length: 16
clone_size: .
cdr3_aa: CASSPLVRGRTDTQYF
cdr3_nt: TGTGCCAGCAGCCCGCTAGTGAGAGGGAGAACAGATACGCAGTATTTT

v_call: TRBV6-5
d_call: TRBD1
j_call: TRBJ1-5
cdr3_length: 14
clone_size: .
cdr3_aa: CASRSGTGNQPQHF
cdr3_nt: TGTGCCAGCAGGTCCGGGACAGGGAATCAGCCCCAGCATTTT

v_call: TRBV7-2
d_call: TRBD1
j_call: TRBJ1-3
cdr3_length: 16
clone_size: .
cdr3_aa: CASSFLTGGAGNTIYF
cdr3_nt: TGTGCCAGCAGCTTTCTCACAGGGGGCGCGGGAAACACCATATATTTT

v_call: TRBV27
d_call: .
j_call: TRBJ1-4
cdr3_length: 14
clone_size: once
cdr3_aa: CASSLSGNNEKLFF
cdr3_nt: TGTGCCAGCAGTTTGTCCGGGAATAATGAAAAACTGTTTTTT

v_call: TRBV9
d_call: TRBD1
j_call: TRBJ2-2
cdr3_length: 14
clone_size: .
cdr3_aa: CASSTGQKTGELFF
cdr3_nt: TGTGCCAGCAGCACGGGACAGAAGACCGGGGAGCTGTTTTTT

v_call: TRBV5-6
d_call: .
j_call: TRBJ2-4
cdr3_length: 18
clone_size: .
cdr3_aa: CASSPCQRQKGAKNIQYF
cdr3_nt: TGTGCCAGCAGCCCCTGCCAAAGACAGAAGGGGGCCAAAAACATTCAGTACTTC

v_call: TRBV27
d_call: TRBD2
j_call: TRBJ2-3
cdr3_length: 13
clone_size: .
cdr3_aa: CAIRLASTDTQYF
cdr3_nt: TGTGCCATCCGACTAGCCTCCACAGATACGCAGTATTTT

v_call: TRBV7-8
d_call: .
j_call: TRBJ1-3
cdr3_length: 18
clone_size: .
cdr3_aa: CASSLEGVSRVSGNTIYF
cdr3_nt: TGTGCCAGCAGCTTAGAAGGGGTCAGTCGGGTTTCTGGAAACACCATATATTTT

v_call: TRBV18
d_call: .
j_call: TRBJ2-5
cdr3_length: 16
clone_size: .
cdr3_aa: CASSPWGSDRWETQYF
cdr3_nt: TGTGCCAGCTCACCATGGGGCAGCGACAGGTGGGAGACCCAGTACTTC

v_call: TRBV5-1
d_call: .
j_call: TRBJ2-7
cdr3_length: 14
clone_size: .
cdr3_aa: CASSFARGPYEQYF
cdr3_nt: TGCGCCAGCAGCTTCGCCAGGGGACCCTACGAGCAGTACTTC

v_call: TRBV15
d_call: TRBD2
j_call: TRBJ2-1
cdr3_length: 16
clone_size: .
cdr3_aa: CATSRDRGGSYNEQFF
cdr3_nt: TGTGCCACCAGCAGAGATCGGGGGGGCTCCTACAATGAGCAGTTCTTC

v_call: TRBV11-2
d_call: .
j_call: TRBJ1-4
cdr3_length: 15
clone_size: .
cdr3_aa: CASSSSAGLGEKLFF
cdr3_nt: TGTGCCAGCAGCTCATCAGCGGGCCTTGGGGAAAAACTGTTTTTT

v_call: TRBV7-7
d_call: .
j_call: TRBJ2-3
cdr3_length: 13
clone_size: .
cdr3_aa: CASSLLRTDTQYF
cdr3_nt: TGTGCCAGCAGCTTACTTCGGACAGATACGCAGTATTTT

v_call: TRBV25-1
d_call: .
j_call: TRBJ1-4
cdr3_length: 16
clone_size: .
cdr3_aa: CASSEGLIATNEKLFF
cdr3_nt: TGTGCCAGCAGTGAAGGACTGATTGCAACTAATGAAAAACTGTTTTTT

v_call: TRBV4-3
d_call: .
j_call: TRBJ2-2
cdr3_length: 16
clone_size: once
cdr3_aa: CASSQKHRVGTGELFF
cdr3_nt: TGCGCCAGCAGCCAAAAGCACAGGGTAGGCACCGGGGAGCTGTTTTTT

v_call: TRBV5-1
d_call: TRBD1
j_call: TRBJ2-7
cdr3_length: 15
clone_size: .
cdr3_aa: CASSSGQGVIYEQYF
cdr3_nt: TGCGCCAGCAGCTCGGGACAGGGGGTTATCTACGAGCAGTACTTC

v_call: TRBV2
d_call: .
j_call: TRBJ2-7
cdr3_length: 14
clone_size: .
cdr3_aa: CASSDFGVFYEQYF
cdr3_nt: TGTGCCAGCAGTGATTTCGGGGTTTTCTACGAGCAGTACTTC

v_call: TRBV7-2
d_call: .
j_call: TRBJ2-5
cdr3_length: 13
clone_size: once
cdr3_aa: CASSLAQVETQYF
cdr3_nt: TGTGCCAGCAGCTTAGCGCAGGTGGAGACCCAGTACTTC

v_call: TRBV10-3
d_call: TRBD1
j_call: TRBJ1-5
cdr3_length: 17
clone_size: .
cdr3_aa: CAISESAGGSSNQPQHF
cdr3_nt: TGTGCCATCAGTGAGTCGGCAGGGGGCTCGAGCAATCAGCCCCAGCATTTT

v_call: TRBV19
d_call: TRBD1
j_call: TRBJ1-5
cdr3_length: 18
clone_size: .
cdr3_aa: CASSSRQGYNSSNQPQHF
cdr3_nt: TGTGCCAGTAGTAGCCGACAGGGATATAACTCTAGCAATCAGCCCCAGCATTTT

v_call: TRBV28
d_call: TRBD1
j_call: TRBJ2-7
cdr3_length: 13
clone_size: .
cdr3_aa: CASSSGQSYEQYF
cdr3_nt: TGTGCCAGCAGTTCGGGACAGTCCTACGAGCAGTACTTC

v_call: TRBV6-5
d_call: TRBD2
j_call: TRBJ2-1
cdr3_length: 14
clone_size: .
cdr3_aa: CASSWSGGYNEQFF
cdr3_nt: TGTGCCAGCAGTTGGAGCGGGGGGTACAATGAGCAGTTCTTC

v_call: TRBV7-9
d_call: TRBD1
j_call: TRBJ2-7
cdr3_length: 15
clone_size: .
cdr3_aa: CSSSLRADRGYEQYF
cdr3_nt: TGTTCCAGCAGCTTACGAGCGGACAGGGGCTACGAGCAGTACTTC

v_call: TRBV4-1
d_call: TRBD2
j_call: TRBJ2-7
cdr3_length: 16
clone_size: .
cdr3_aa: CASSQTLIAGVYEQYF
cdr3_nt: TGCGCCAGCAGCCAAACTCTTATAGCGGGAGTCTACGAGCAGTACTTC

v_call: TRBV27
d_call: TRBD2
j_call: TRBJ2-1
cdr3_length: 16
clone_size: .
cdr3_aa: CASSPLSGRALDEQFF
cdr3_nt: TGTGCCAGCAGTCCCCTTAGCGGGAGGGCATTGGATGAGCAGTTCTTC

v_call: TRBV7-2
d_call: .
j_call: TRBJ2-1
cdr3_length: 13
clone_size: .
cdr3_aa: CASSKGRDYEQFF
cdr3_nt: TGTGCCAGCAGCAAGGGGCGGGATTATGAGCAGTTCTTC

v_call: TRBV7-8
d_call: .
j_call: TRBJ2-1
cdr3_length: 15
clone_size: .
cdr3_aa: CASSLVASSYNEQFF
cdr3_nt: TGTGCCAGCAGCTTAGTAGCGAGCTCCTACAATGAGCAGTTCTTC

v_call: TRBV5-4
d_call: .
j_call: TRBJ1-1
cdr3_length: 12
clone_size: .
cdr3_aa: CASSFSNTEAFF
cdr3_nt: TGTGCCAGCAGCTTCTCCAACACTGAAGCTTTCTTT